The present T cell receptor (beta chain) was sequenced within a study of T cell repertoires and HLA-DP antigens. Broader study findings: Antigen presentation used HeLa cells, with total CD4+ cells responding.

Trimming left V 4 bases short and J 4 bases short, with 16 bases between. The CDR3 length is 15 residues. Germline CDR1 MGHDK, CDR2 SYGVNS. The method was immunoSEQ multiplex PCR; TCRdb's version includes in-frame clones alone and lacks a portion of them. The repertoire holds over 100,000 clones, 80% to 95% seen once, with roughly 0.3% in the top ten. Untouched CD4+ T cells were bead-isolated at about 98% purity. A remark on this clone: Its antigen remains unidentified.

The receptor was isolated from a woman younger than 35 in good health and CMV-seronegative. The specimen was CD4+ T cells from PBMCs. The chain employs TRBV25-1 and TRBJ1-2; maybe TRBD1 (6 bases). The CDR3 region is CASSGTGSQGYGYTF. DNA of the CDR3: TGTGCCAGCAGTGGAACAGGGTCCCAAGGCTATGGCTACACCTTC.